The TCR beta chain described here comes from a study of cytomegalovirus exposure and HLA in healthy donors. Study-level points and caveats: A classifier reportedly called cytomegalovirus status with high sensitivity and specificity. The study carried out a later analysis of TCR beta sequences. It associated under 20,000 of them with specific HLA alleles at a false discovery rate of 0.05.

A word on this clone: Its cognate antigen is unknown.

In the PCR, 60 Vbeta and 13 Jbeta primers were used. Original analysis: There were around 77 million unique TCR beta chains by a later count, and around 10 million of them were shared. Repertoires were generated with immunoSEQ multiplex PCR, while TCRdb's copy carries only in-frame clones and drops some. V, J and clone size derive from that table, while D and trimming were established from the DNA sequence. The sample consists of 250,000 to 350,000 clones, 75% to 85% of them appearing once. The specimen sequenced was PBMCs. The sequence derives from a girl aged 2 to 9 in good health and CMV-seronegative.

CDR3: CASSRGTGREETQYF. CDR3 coding DNA: TGTGCCAGCAGTCGCGGGACCGGGAGGGAGGAGACCCAGTACTTC. The gene calls are TRBV2 and TRBJ2-5, with 8 bases identical to TRBD2. CDR1 is SNHLY, CDR2 FYNNEI, per germline. After removal of 5 bases from V and 5 bases from J, the junction contained 10 bases not matched to a gene. CDR3 length equals 15 residues.